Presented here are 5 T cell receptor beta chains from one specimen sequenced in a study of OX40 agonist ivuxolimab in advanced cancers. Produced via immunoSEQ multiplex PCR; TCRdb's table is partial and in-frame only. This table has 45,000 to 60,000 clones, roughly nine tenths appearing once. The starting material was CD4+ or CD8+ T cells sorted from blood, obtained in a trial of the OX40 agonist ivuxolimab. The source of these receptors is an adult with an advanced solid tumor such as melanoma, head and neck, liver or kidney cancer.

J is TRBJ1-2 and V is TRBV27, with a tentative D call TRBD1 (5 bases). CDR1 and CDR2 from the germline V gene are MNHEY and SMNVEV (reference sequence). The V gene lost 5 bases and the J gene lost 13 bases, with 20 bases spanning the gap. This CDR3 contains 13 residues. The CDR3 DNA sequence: TGTGCCAGCAGTCCGGGACGGGGTGCCGTGGCCACCTTC. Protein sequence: CASSPGRGAVATF.

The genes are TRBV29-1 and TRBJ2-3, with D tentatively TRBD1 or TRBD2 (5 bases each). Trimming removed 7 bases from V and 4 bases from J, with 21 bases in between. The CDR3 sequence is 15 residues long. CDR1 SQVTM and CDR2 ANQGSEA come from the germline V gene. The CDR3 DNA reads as TGCAGCGCTGGGGGACCAGCCATTAGCGCAGATACGCAGTATTTT. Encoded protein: CSAGGPAISADTQYF.

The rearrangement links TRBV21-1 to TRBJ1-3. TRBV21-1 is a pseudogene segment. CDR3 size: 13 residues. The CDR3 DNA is TGTGCCAGCAGGGGGGGTGTTGGAAACACCATATATTTT. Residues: CASRGGVGNTIYF.

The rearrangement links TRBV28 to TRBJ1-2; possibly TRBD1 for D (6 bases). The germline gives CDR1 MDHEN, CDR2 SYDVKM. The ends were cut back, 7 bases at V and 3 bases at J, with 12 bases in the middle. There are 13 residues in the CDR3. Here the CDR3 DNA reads TGTGCCAGCATCGAACAGGGAGACTATGGCTACACCTTC. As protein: CASIEQGDYGYTF.

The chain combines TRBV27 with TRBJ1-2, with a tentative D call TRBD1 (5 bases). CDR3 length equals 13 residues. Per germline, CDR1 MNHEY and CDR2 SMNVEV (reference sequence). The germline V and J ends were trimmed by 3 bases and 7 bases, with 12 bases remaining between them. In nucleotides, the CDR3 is TGTGCCAGCAGTTTGGGACCCCTGGCTGGCTACACCTTC. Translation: CASSLGPLAGYTF.